The 5 T cell receptor beta chains given below trace back to one sample, sequenced in a study of early T cells in non-severe SARS-CoV-2 infection. TCRdb re-called the 5' RACE reads through MiXCR, storing one row per CDR3 protein. The data hold 55,000 to 80,000 distinct CDR3 sequences, with roughly 10% observed a single time. The sample consisted of whole blood. The source is an adult who was a healthcare worker with PCR-confirmed SARS-CoV-2 infection or an uninfected control (not recorded which).

This clonotype was seen a handful of times. One end of the junction varies from germline; a read error may be responsible. The gene calls are TRBV7-7 and TRBJ2-1, with 10 bases identical to TRBD2. Per germline, CDR1 SSHAT and CDR2 FNYEAQ (reference sequence). The CDR3 runs 15 residues. The chain's CDR3 is CASSDGTSAYNEQFF. In DNA, the CDR3 is TGTGCTAGCAGCGACGGGACTAGCGCATACAATGAGCAGTTCTTC.

Ten or more counts support this clonotype. The genes are TRBV20-1 and TRBJ1-5, with D hard to call. Germline V gene data show CDR1 as DFQATT and CDR2 as SNEGSKA (reference sequence). The CDR3 spans 12 residues. The V end lost 3 bases, the J end lost 4 bases, and 7 bases lay between the germline ends. CDR3: CSASTTNQPQHF. CDR3 sequence (DNA): TGCAGTGCTAGTACGACGAATCAGCCCCAGCATTTT.

This clonotype was seen ten or more times. The chain uses TRBV20-1 and TRBJ2-7, with a possible D match to TRBD2 (5 bases). The CDR3 runs 16 residues. Germline CDR1 reads DFQATT; CDR2 reads SNEGSKA (reference sequence). Trimming took off 0 bases at V and 11 bases at J, with 26 bases between the two ends. The CDR3 DNA sequence: TGCAGTGCTAGAGATCCTAGTGGGTCAGGAGGTGGTGCGAAGTACTTC. Protein product: CSARDPSGSGGGAKYF.

This clonotype was found many times. The rearrangement joins TRBV20-1 to TRBJ1-1; weak D call: TRBD1 (6 bases). Germline V CDR1 and CDR2: DFQATT, SNEGSKA (reference sequence). Trimming removed 6 bases from V and 0 bases from J, with 8 bases in between. The CDR3 has 12 residues. CDR3 loop: CSAGQLNTEAFF. In DNA form, the CDR3 reads TGCAGTGCCGGACAGTTGAACACTGAAGCTTTCTTT.

This clonotype was counted ten times or more. This sequence joins TRBV20-1 and TRBJ2-3; TRBD1 aligns across 9 bases. This CDR3 contains 15 residues. Germline lookup yields CDR1 DFQATT and CDR2 SNEGSKA (reference sequence). J lost 4 bases, V lost 0 bases, and 5 bases had no gene match. The CDR3 coding sequence is TGCAGTGCTAGAGATTACAGGGGGCCGGCAGATACGCAGTATTTT. It yields the protein CSARDYRGPADTQYF.